These 14 T cell receptor beta chains were sequenced from one sample in a study of identical twins. TCRdb ran MiXCR on the 5' RACE reads and lists one entry per CDR3 protein. Of 640,000 or so distinct CDR3 sequences in the sample, approximately 6% were seen once. Sequencing used naive T cells sorted from blood. The origin of the receptors is a man between 18 and 29 years old in good health.

The chain uses TRBV10-3 and TRBJ1-2, with 10 bases aligning to TRBD1. CDR1 is ENHRY and CDR2 is SYGVKD in the germline V gene. The V segment lost 7 bases and the J segment 8 bases; nucleotides outside the gene matches: 7. The length of the CDR3 is 13 residues. CDR3 loop: CAITGTGVEGYTF. Written as DNA, the CDR3 is TGTGCCATCACTGGGACAGGGGTCGAAGGCTACACCTTC.

V usage is TRBV10-3 and J usage is TRBJ2-5, with D unclear. The CDR3 covers 14 residues. CDR1 and CDR2 from the germline V gene are ENHRY and SYGVKD. V was pared by 5 bases and J by 1 base, with 11 bases between. The CDR3 protein is CAISPDVSQETQYF. In DNA, the CDR3 is TGTGCCATCAGTCCAGACGTATCCCAAGAGACCCAGTACTTC.

This clonotype showed up many times. The rearrangement joins TRBV15 to TRBJ2-3; D is uncertain. This CDR3 has 12 residues. The germline V gene has CDR1 LNHNV and CDR2 YYDKDF (reference sequence). V gave up 5 bases and J gave up 5 bases, with 8 bases separating them. The CDR3 reads CATSERRDTQYF. The CDR3 DNA reads as TGTGCCACCAGCGAGCGAAGAGATACGCAGTATTTT.

This clonotype was counted a few times. The chain employs TRBV3-1 and TRBJ2-1; D is perhaps TRBD1 or TRBD2 (5 bases each). Looked up from germline, CDR1 is LGHDT and CDR2 is YNNKEL (reference sequence). This CDR3 has 11 residues. V was trimmed by 1 base and J by 14 bases, leaving 9 bases between them. CDR3 nucleotides: TGTGCCAGCAGCCAAGGGCAGGGAGAGTTCTTC. Translation gives CASSQGQGEFF.

The table lists this clonotype with many counts. V gene TRBV28 combines with J gene TRBJ2-3, with D tentatively TRBD2 (5 bases). Deletions cut 11 bases from V and 2 bases from J, with 14 bases between. The germline V gene encodes CDR1 MDHEN and CDR2 SYDVKM. The CDR3 length is 13 residues. The CDR3 DNA sequence: TGTGCCGTAACGGGGTCGTTCACAGATACGCAGTATTTT. This gives the protein CAVTGSFTDTQYF. Variable domain in full (rest from reference TRBV28 and TRBJ2-3): DVKVTQSSRYLVKRTGEKVFLECVQDMDHENMFWYRQDPGLGLRLIYFSYDVKMKEKGDIPEGYSVSREKKERFSLILESASTNQTSMYLCAVTGSFTDTQYFGPGTRLTVL.

J is TRBJ2-7 and V is TRBV5-1; D call uncertain. CDR1 and CDR2 (germline): SGHRS, YFSETQ. The CDR3 is 14 residues long. Trimming removed 0 bases at V and 6 bases at J, with 13 bases between. CDR3 in DNA: TGCGCCAGCAGCTTGGAAAACTTTCGTGGCGAGCAGTACGTC. Protein sequence: CASSLENFRGEQYV.

Only a few counts were recorded for this clonotype. The rearrangement uses TRBV3-1 and TRBJ1-5, with D unresolved. Trimming pared 0 bases from V and 8 bases from J, leaving 8 bases between. The CDR3 length is 13 residues. CDR1 is LGHDT and CDR2 is YNNKEL in the germline V gene (reference sequence). Written as DNA, the CDR3 is TGTGCCAGCAGCCAAGATTGGAAGGAGCCCCAGCATTTT. Its translation: CASSQDWKEPQHF.

This clonotype was counted a few times. The chain has TRBV15 and TRBJ2-3; 13 positions match TRBD2. Germline trimming cut 0 bases from V and 3 bases from J; bases unmatched to any gene: 6. The germline V gene has CDR1 LNHNV and CDR2 YYDKDF (reference sequence). This CDR3 is 18 amino acids long. The CDR3 nucleotides are TGTGCCACCAGCAGAGACGGGACTAGCGGGGTGGGGACAGATACGCAGTATTTT. It encodes CATSRDGTSGVGTDTQYF.

The chain employs TRBV5-1 and TRBJ2-5; weak D call: TRBD2 (6 bases). Per the germline V gene, CDR1 is SGHRS and CDR2 is YFSETQ. V lost 2 bases and J 5 bases, leaving 13 bases between the germline ends. CDR3 length: 14 residues. In DNA form, the CDR3 reads TGCGCCAGCAGCTTACCGCGGGAACGGGAGACCCAGTACTTC. Its translation: CASSLPRERETQYF.

This clonotype occurred a few times. The chain has TRBV15 and TRBJ2-5, with TRBD2 matching over 8 bases. V lost 4 bases to trimming and J lost 0 bases; unmatched junction nucleotides: 13. The CDR3 totals 18 residues. Per the germline V gene, CDR1 is LNHNV and CDR2 is YYDKDF (reference sequence). CDR3 sequence reads: CATSTPDSGETYQETQYF. For the CDR3, the DNA is TGTGCCACCAGCACACCTGATAGCGGGGAAACGTACCAAGAGACCCAGTACTTC.

The rearrangement uses TRBV20-1 and TRBJ2-3; D remains ambiguous. The germline CDR1 and CDR2 sequences are DFQATT and SNEGSKA (reference sequence). Deletions cut 5 bases from V and 5 bases from J, with 17 bases between. This CDR3 has 14 residues. CDR3 loop: CSAFVPGSGDTQYF. CDR3 bases: TGCAGTGCTTTTGTCCCAGGATCTGGAGATACGCAGTATTTT.

The sample holds a few counts of this clonotype. V usage is TRBV28 and J usage is TRBJ2-3; 10 bases are shared with TRBD1. CDR1 is MDHEN and CDR2 is SYDVKM in the germline V gene. The ends lost 5 bases at V and 7 bases at J; junction bases unmatched: 12. This CDR3 contains 16 residues. CDR3 in amino acids: CASSPTPGQGKNTQYF. The CDR3 DNA is TGTGCCAGCAGTCCTACACCGGGACAGGGGAAAAATACGCAGTATTTT.

This clonotype was detected many times. The chain links TRBV20-1 to TRBJ2-6; D not certain. From germline, CDR1 is DFQATT and CDR2 SNEGSKA (reference sequence). Between the trimmed V and J ends, which lost 4 bases and 4 bases, there was a span of 8 bases. There are 13 residues in the CDR3. This chain's CDR3 is CSAKGSGANVLTF. Here the CDR3 DNA reads TGCAGTGCTAAGGGTTCCGGGGCCAACGTCCTGACTTTC.

The chain combines TRBV12-3 or TRBV12-4 with TRBJ2-3, with TRBD2 matching over 9 bases. The V gene end was trimmed by 7 bases and the J gene end by 2 bases; junction bases not matched to a gene: 16. The CDR3 is made up of 18 amino acids. The CDR3: CASTPRAGGSIPTDTQYF. The CDR3 DNA sequence: TGTGCCAGCACCCCTCGGGCGGGAGGGTCGATACCCACAGATACGCAGTATTTT.